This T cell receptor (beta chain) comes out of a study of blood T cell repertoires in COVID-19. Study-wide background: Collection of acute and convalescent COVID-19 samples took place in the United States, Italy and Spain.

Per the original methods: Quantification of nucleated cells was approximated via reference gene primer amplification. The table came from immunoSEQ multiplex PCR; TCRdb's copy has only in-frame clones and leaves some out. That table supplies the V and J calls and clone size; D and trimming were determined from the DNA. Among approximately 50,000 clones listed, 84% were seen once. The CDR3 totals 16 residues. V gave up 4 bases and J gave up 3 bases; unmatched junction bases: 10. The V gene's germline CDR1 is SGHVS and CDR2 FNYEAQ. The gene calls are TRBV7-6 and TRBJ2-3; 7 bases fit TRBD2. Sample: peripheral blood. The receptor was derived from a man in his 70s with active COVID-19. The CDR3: CASSYTSTSETDTQYF. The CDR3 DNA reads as TGTGCCAGCAGCTACACGTCCACTAGCGAAACAGATACGCAGTATTTT.